These 5 T cell receptor beta chains were sequenced from one sample in a study of blood T cell repertoires in COVID-19. This table comes from immunoSEQ multiplex PCR, and its TCRdb copy is limited to in-frame clones, with some not included. The table lists 210,000 or so clones, roughly 87% of them singletons. The material sequenced was PBMCs or T cells enriched from blood (not recorded which). The receptor set was obtained from a man between 25 and 39 years old who had recovered from COVID-19.

V gene TRBV3-1 (or the pseudogene TRBV3-2) combines with J gene TRBJ1-1; D gene uncertain. This CDR3 has 12 amino acids. Trimming took off 2 bases at V and 8 bases at J, with 9 bases between the two ends. Germline CDR1 LGHDT, CDR2 YNNKEL (reference sequence). The CDR3 here is CASSQSEAEAFF. The CDR3 DNA reads TGTGCCAGCAGCCAATCGGAGGCAGAAGCTTTCTTT.

The gene calls are TRBV11-3 and TRBJ2-1, with 9 bases lining up with TRBD1. The CDR3 has 18 amino acids. V was pared by 0 bases and J by 4 bases, with 10 bases of the junction left unmatched. Germline V CDR1 and CDR2: SGHNT, YENEEA. The CDR3 DNA reads TGTGCCAGCAGCTTAGATCAAGGCGGGACAGGGATGTACAATGAGCAGTTCTTC. Protein product: CASSLDQGGTGMYNEQFF. The variable domain in full, with the rest retrieved from reference TRBV11-3 and TRBJ2-1, is EAGVVQSPRYKIIEKKQPVAFWCNPISGHNTLYWYLQNLGQGPELLIRYENEEAVDDSQLPKDRFSAERLKGVDSTLKIQPAELGDSAVYLCASSLDQGGTGMYNEQFFGPGTRLTVL.

The CDR3 DNA sequence: TGTGCCAGCAGCCGTAATAGCGGGAGGCTTGCAGATACGCAGTATTTT. Protein: CASSRNSGRLADTQYF. V and J are TRBV5-6 and TRBJ2-3, with TRBD2 identical over 10 bases. Germline V gene lookup returns CDR1 SGHDT and CDR2 YYEEEE. V gave up 4 bases and J gave up 4 bases; unmatched junction bases: 9. This CDR3 region has 16 residues.

This chain connects TRBV11-2 to TRBJ1-2, with a tentative D call TRBD1 (6 bases). The germline gives CDR1 SGHAT, CDR2 FQNNGV. V gave up 0 bases and J gave up 10 bases, with 12 bases separating them. CDR3 length: 13 residues. The CDR3 sequence: CASSLDQGSPYTF. CDR3 nucleotide sequence: TGTGCCAGCAGCTTAGATCAGGGGAGCCCCTACACCTTC.

The V gene is TRBV6-2 or TRBV6-3, the J gene TRBJ2-7; D may be TRBD1 (6 bases). The germline V gene encodes CDR1 MNHEY and CDR2 SVGEGT. CDR3 length equals 14 residues. The V and J ends lost 4 bases and 4 bases respectively, with 14 bases between them. In nucleotides, the CDR3 is TGTGCCAGCAGTTCCTTTGAGGGGACATACGAGCAGTACTTC. Its translation: CASSSFEGTYEQYF.